Following are 13 T cell receptor beta chains from one sample sequenced in a study of neoadjuvant nivolumab and ipilimumab in lung cancer. Sequencing was performed with immunoSEQ multiplex PCR; in TCRdb, only in-frame clones are kept and a portion is missing. The sample consists of roughly 19,000 clones, 76% of them appearing once. This specimen consisted of tumor tissue, obtained after neoadjuvant nivolumab, alone or with ipilimumab, at or shortly before surgery. The receptors were gathered from an adult with non-small cell lung cancer.

This chain links TRBV30 with TRBJ2-7, with a weak D call TRBD1 (6 bases). Germline assignment: CDR1 GTSNPN and CDR2 SVGIG (reference sequence). This CDR3 has 15 residues. V lost 4 bases and J 0 bases, leaving 16 bases between the germline ends. The CDR3 coding sequence is TGTGCCTGGACCCGAGGGGGAGCCAGCTCCTACGAGCAGTACTTC. Encoded protein: CAWTRGGASSYEQYF.

The J gene is TRBJ2-1, the V gene TRBV4-1, with 8 nucleotides matching TRBD2. Looked up from germline, CDR1 is MGHRA and CDR2 is YSYEKL. CDR3 length: 15 amino acids. The J segment lost 7 bases and the V segment lost 1 base, leaving 6 bases of the junction unmatched. The CDR3 sequence is CASSQAAGAPNEQFF. The DNA of the CDR3 is TGCGCCAGCAGCCAAGCAGCGGGAGCTCCTAATGAGCAGTTCTTC.

The V gene is TRBV12-5, the J gene TRBJ2-2; D uncertain. The ends were cut back, 2 bases at V and 4 bases at J, with 8 bases in the middle. Germline loops: CDR1 LGHNT, CDR2 FRNRAP. There are 14 residues in the CDR3. CDR3 sequence (DNA): TGTGCTAGTGGTTTGTCGAGCGTCACCGGGGAGCTGTTTTTT. This gives the protein CASGLSSVTGELFF.

The chain has TRBV5-1 and TRBJ2-5; D not certain. This CDR3 is 13 amino acids long. Between the trimmed V and J ends, which lost 2 bases and 3 bases, there was a span of 8 bases. Germline V lookup: CDR1 SGHRS, CDR2 YFSETQ. The CDR3 loop reads CASSFQPKETQYF. Written as DNA, the CDR3 is TGCGCCAGCAGCTTCCAGCCCAAAGAGACCCAGTACTTC. Together with reference TRBV5-1 and TRBJ2-5, the CDR3 gives the full variable domain: KAGVTQTPRYLIKTRGQQVTLSCSPISGHRSVSWYQQTPGQGLQFLFEYFSETQRNKGNFPGRFSGRQFSNSRSEMNVSTLELGDSALYLCASSFQPKETQYFGPGTRLLVL.

This clone turned up a few times. The J gene is TRBJ2-3, the V gene TRBV5-1, with 7 bases aligning to TRBD2. After removal of 5 bases from V and 0 bases from J, the junction contained 3 bases not matched to a gene. CDR1 is SGHRS, CDR2 YFSETQ, per germline. The CDR3 is 14 residues long. This CDR3 is CASRRAGSTDTQYF. The CDR3 DNA reads as TGCGCCAGCAGAAGAGCGGGAAGCACAGATACGCAGTATTTT. Complete variable domain (other parts from reference TRBV5-1 and TRBJ2-3): KAGVTQTPRYLIKTRGQQVTLSCSPISGHRSVSWYQQTPGQGLQFLFEYFSETQRNKGNFPGRFSGRQFSNSRSEMNVSTLELGDSALYLCASRRAGSTDTQYFGPGTRLTVL.

The CDR3 coding sequence is TGTGCCAGCAGCGACGGACAGCATCAGCCCCAGCATTTT. Translating it yields CASSDGQHQPQHF. The rearrangement links TRBV7-2 to TRBJ1-5, with a possible D match to TRBD1 (6 bases). V lost 5 bases to trimming and J lost 5 bases, with 10 bases between them. CDR1 is SGHTA, CDR2 FQGNSA, per germline. The CDR3 covers 13 residues.

The rearrangement links TRBV13 to TRBJ1-2; a weak D match, TRBD1 (5 bases). The germline CDR1 and CDR2 sequences are PRHDT and FYEKMQ (reference sequence). Between the trimmed V and J ends, which lost 0 bases and 0 bases, there was a span of 14 bases. The CDR3 runs 17 residues. The CDR3 sequence: CASSLGQGVIANYGYTF. CDR3 sequence (DNA): TGTGCCAGCAGCTTAGGCCAAGGGGTTATAGCTAACTATGGCTACACCTTC. Variable domain in full (rest from reference TRBV13 and TRBJ1-2): AAGVIQSPRHLIKEKRETATLKCYPIPRHDTVYWYQQGPGQDPQFLISFYEKMQSDKGSIPDRFSAQQFSDYHSELNMSSLELGDSALYFCASSLGQGVIANYGYTFGSGTRLTVV.

This clone was detected a few times. This sequence joins TRBV2 and TRBJ1-2; 7 nucleotides line up with TRBD1. Germline trimming cut 6 bases from V and 4 bases from J; bases unmatched to any gene: 2. There are 12 residues in the CDR3. Germline CDR1 SNHLY, CDR2 FYNNEI. The CDR3 region is CASRRDSYGYTF. CDR3 nucleotides: TGTGCCAGCAGGCGGGACAGCTATGGCTACACCTTC.

This clone was seen a few times. The V call is TRBV4-1, the J call TRBJ1-1, with unresolved D. V lost 0 bases, J lost 5 bases, and 10 bases lay in between. This CDR3 comprises 14 residues. The V gene's germline CDR1 is MGHRA and CDR2 YSYEKL. The CDR3 DNA follows: TGCGCCAGCAGCCAAGATCCGAGGGATACTGAAGCTTTCTTT. Its protein product is CASSQDPRDTEAFF.

This sequence joins TRBV4-1 and TRBJ2-1; D is unresolved. Germline V gene sequence: CDR1 MGHRA, CDR2 YSYEKL. CDR3 length equals 12 residues. Trimming removed 5 bases from V and 13 bases from J, with 15 bases in between. CDR3 sequence reads: CASSESLRVQFF. The DNA of the CDR3 is TGCGCCAGCAGCGAGTCTCTACGGGTCCAGTTCTTC.

The chain employs TRBV30 and TRBJ2-1; D remains unclear. V shed 4 bases and J shed 7 bases, with 8 bases lying between them. CDR3 length: 11 residues. From germline, CDR1 is GTSNPN and CDR2 SVGIG (reference sequence). CDR3 amino acids: CAWTSLNEQFF. The CDR3 DNA reads as TGTGCCTGGACATCCTTGAATGAGCAGTTCTTC. The variable domain in full, completed from reference TRBV30 and TRBJ2-1, reads SQTIHQWPATLVQPVGSPLSLECTVEGTSNPNLYWYRQAAGRGLQLLFYSVGIGQISSEVPQNLSASRPQDRQFILSSKKLLLSDSGFYLCAWTSLNEQFFGPGTRLTVL.

J is TRBJ1-2 and V is TRBV7-2; 7 nucleotides line up with TRBD1. The CDR3 extends over 13 amino acids. The V gene's germline CDR1 is SGHTA and CDR2 FQGNSA. V dropped 0 bases and J dropped 8; count of bases not matched to a gene: 3. CDR3 sequence: CASSLAQGGGYTF. Here the CDR3 DNA reads TGTGCCAGCAGCTTAGCGCAGGGGGGCGGCTACACCTTC.

The genes are TRBV7-9 and TRBJ2-4; tentative D call: TRBD2 (6 bases). Germline lookup yields CDR1 SEHNR and CDR2 FQNEAQ (reference sequence). CDR3 length equals 15 residues. Trimming took off 2 bases at V and 3 bases at J, with 11 bases between the two ends. CDR3 DNA sequence: TGTGCCAGCAGCTTATTCGGGAGTGGCAAAAACATTCAGTACTTC. This codes for CASSLFGSGKNIQYF.